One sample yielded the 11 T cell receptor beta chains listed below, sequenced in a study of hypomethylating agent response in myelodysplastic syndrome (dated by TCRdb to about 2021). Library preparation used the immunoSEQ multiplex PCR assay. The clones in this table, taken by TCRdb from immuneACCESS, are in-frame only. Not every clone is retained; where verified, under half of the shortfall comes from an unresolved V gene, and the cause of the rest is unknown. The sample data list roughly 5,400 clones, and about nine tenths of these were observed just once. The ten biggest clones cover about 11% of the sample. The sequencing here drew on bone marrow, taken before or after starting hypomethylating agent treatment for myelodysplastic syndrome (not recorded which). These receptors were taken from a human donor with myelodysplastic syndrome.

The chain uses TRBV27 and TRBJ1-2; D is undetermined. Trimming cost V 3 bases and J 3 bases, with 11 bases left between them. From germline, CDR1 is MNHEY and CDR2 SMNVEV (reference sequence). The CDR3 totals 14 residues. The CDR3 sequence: CASSFNPGDYGYTF. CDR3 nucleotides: TGTGCCAGCAGTTTTAATCCGGGAGACTATGGCTACACCTTC.

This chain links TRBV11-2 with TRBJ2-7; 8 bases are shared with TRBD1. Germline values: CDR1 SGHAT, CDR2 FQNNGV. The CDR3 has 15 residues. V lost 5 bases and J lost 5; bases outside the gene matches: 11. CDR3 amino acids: CASSPFGQGINEQYF. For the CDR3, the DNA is TGTGCCAGCAGCCCTTTCGGACAGGGTATAAACGAGCAGTACTTC.

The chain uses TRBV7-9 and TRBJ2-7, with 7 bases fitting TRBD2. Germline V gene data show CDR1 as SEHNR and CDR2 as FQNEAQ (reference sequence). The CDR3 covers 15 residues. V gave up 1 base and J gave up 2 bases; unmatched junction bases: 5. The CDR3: CASSLDAGVTYEQYF. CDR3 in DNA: TGTGCCAGCAGCTTAGATGCGGGAGTAACCTACGAGCAGTACTTC.

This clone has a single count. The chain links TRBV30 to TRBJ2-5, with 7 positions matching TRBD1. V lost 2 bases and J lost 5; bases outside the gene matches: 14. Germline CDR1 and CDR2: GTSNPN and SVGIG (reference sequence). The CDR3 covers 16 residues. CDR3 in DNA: TGTGCCTGGAGTCCTCCGGGACAGCCCCTGGGGGAGACCCAGTACTTC. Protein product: CAWSPPGQPLGETQYF.

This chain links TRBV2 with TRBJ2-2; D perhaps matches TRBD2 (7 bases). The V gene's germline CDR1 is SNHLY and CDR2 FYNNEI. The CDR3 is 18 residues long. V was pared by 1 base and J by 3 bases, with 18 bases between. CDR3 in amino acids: CASSEGVVGGAYTGELFF. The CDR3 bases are TGTGCCAGCAGTGAAGGGGTAGTGGGGGGGGCCTACACCGGGGAGCTGTTTTTT. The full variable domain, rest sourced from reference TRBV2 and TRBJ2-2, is EPEVTQTPSHQVTQMGQEVILRCVPISNHLYFYWYRQILGQKVEFLVSFYNNEISEKSEIFDDQFSVERPDGSNFTLKIRSTKLEDSAMYFCASSEGVVGGAYTGELFFGEGSRLTVL.

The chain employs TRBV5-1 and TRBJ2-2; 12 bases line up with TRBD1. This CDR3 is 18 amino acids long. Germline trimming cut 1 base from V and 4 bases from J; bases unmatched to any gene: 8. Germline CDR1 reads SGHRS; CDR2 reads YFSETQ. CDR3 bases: TGCGCCAGCAGCTTGCGGGACAGGGGGCGCGGTAGCACCGGGGAGCTGTTTTTT. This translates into CASSLRDRGRGSTGELFF.

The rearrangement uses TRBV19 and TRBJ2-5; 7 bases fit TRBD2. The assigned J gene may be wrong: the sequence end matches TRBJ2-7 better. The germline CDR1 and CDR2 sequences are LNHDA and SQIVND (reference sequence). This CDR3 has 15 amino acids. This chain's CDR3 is CASSRSLAGAYEQYF. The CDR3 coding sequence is TGTGCCAGTAGCCGTTCTCTCGCGGGGGCCTACGAGCAGTACTTC.

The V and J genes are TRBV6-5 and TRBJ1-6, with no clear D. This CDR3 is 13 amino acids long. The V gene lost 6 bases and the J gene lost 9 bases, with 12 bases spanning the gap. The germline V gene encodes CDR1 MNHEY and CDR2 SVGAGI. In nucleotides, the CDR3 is TGTGCCAGCAGCCCCCAGGCGGGTTCACCCCTCCACTTT. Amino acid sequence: CASSPQAGSPLHF.

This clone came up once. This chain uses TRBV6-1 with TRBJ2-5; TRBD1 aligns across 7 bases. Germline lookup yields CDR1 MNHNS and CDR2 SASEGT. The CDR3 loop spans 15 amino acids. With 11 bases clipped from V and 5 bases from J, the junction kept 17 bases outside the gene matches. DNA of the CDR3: TGTGCCGGAAAAAGGGGGCAGGGAACGTGGGAGACCCAGTACTTC. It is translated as CAGKRGQGTWETQYF.

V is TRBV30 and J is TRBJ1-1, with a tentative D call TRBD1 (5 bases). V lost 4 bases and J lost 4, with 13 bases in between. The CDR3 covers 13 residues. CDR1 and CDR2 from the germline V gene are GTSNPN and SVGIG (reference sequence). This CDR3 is CAWKGRVGTEAFF. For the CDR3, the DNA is TGTGCCTGGAAGGGCAGGGTGGGCACTGAAGCTTTCTTT.

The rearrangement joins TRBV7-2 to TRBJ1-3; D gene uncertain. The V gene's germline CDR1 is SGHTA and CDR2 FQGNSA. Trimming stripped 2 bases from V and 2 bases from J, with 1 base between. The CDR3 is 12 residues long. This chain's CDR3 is CASSLPGNTIYF. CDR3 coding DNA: TGTGCCAGCAGCTTACCTGGAAACACCATATATTTT.